This TCR beta chain comes out of a study of Ad26.COV2.S vaccination and SARS-CoV-2 variants. Overall study context: A participant enrolled in the COV1001 Ad26.COV2.S trial arm provided the sample. In the study, Ad26.COV2.S was injected intramuscularly once, or twice 56 days apart.

The treatment: about 20 received Ad26.COV2.S at low or high dose, single or two shots; 5 received placebo; per-sample allocation not given. Day 63 after the first vaccine or placebo injection was the time point for sampling. This vaccine is an Ad26 vector that expresses the Wuhan-strain SARS-CoV-2 spike. The CDR3 has 19 amino acids. This clone was observed a single time. Its antigen is as yet unknown. The study's findings and limits: Participants given vaccine showed non-spike TCR breadth similar to that of placebo recipients.

Profiling relied on immunoSEQ multiplex PCR, and the TCRdb table lists in-frame clones only, not all of them. The table shows some 500,000 clones, with 75% to 90% occurring only once. The sequence was obtained from a person between 18 and 65 years old who received the Ad26.COV2.S COVID-19 vaccine or a placebo. The starting material was peripheral blood, obtained in a trial of Ad26.COV2.S vaccine versus placebo. The chain has TRBV21-1 and TRBJ2-3; the D segment call TRBD1 is taken from the table without a DNA check. TRBV21-1 is a pseudogene. DNA for the CDR3: TGTGCCAGCAGCACCTCTCCGGGACAGGGGGCGCTTGGCACAGATACGCAGTATTTT. It translates to CASSTSPGQGALGTDTQYF.